The rows below give T cell receptor beta chains drawn from one sample of a study of cytomegalovirus exposure and HLA in healthy donors. Measured with immunoSEQ multiplex PCR; TCRdb has only the in-frame clones, and not every one. Of under 200,000 clones in the sample, over 60% are singletons; the top ten hold less than 1%. Sequencing was carried out using PBMCs. These receptors came from a female donor in good health and CMV-seronegative. Both conserved end residues are part of each CDR3.

j_call v_call cdr3_aa
TRBJ2-1 TRBV28 CASSLSGRRGHEQFF
TRBJ2-7 TRBV2 CASSVEVGKVEQYF
TRBJ1-5 TRBV6-4 CPTRDRGRMPQHF
TRBJ2-1 TRBV9 CASSVATSGTYNEQFF
TRBJ2-5 TRBV7-2 CASSLALEGAPGQETQYF
TRBJ2-5 TRBV28 CASSFGRGLTAETQYF
TRBJ2-7 TRBV11-2 CASSLGVPWEQYF
TRBJ2-3 TRBV27 CASRGQPTLSTDTQYF
TRBJ1-1 TRBV20-1 CSEWAPPEAFF
TRBJ2-1 TRBV18 CASSPPLGDRRHNEQFF
TRBJ1-2 TRBV6-5 CASRPLGRPGYTF
TRBJ2-6 TRBV19 CASSMRAQGANGLTF